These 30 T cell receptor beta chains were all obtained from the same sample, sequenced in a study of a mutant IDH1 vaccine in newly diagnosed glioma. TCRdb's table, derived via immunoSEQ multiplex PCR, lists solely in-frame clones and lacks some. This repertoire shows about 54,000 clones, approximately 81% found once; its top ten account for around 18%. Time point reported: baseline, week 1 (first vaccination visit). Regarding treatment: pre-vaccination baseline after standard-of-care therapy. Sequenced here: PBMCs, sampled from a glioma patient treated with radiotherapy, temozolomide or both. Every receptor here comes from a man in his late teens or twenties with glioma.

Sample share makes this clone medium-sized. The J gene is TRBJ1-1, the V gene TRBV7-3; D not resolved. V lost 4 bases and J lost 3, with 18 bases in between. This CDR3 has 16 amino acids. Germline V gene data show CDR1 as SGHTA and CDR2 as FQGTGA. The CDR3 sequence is CASSSDGGSLDTEAFF. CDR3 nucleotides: TGTGCCAGCAGCTCCGACGGAGGGAGTTTGGACACTGAAGCTTTCTTT.

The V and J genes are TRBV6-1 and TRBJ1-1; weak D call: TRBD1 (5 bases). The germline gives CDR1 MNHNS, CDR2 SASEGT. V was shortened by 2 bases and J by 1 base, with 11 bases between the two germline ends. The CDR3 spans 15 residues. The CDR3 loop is CASSEWAGSNTEAFF. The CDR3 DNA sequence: TGTGCCAGCAGTGAATGGGCAGGGTCGAACACTGAAGCTTTCTTT.

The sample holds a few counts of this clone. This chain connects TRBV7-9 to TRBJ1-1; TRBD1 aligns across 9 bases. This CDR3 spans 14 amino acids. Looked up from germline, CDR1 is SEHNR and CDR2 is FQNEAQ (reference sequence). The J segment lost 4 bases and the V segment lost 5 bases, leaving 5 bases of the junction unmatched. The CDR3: CASSPGQGITEAFF. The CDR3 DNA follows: TGTGCCAGCAGCCCTGGACAGGGGATCACTGAAGCTTTCTTT.

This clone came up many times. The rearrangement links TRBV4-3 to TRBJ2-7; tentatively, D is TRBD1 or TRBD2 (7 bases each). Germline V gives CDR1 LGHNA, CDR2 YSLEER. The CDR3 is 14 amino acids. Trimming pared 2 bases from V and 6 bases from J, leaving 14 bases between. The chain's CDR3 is CASSQNTGEGEQYF. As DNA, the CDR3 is TGCGCCAGCAGCCAAAATACAGGGGAGGGCGAGCAGTACTTC.

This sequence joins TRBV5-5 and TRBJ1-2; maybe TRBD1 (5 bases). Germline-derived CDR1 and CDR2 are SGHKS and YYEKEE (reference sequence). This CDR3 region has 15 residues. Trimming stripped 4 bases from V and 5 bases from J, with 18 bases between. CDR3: CASSQPGLRLYGYTF. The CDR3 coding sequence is TGTGCCAGCAGCCAACCGGGACTACGTCTTTATGGCTACACCTTC. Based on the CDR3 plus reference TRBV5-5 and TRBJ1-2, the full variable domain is DAGVTQSPTHLIKTRGQQVTLRCSPISGHKSVSWYQQVLGQGPQFIFQYYEKEERGRGNFPDRFSARQFPNYSSELNVNALLLGDSALYLCASSQPGLRLYGYTFGSGTRLTVV.

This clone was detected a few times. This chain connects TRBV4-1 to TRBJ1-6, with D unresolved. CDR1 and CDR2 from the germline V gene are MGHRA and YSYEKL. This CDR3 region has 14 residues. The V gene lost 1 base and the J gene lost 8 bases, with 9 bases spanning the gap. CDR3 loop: CASSQGVGDSPLHF. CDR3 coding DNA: TGCGCCAGCAGCCAAGGGGTCGGGGATTCACCCCTCCACTTT.

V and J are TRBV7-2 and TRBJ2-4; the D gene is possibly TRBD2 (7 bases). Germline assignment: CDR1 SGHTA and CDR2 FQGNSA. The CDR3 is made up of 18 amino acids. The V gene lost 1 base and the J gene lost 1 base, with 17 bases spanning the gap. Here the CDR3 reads CASSLGPVGGAAKNIQYF. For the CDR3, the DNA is TGTGCCAGCAGCTTAGGCCCCGTAGGGGGGGCTGCCAAAAACATTCAGTACTTC.

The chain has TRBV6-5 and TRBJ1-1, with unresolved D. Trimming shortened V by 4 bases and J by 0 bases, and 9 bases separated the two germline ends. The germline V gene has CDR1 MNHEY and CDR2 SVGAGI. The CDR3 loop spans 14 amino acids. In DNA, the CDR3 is TGTGCCAGCAGTTCGAACCAGATGAACACTGAAGCTTTCTTT. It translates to CASSSNQMNTEAFF.

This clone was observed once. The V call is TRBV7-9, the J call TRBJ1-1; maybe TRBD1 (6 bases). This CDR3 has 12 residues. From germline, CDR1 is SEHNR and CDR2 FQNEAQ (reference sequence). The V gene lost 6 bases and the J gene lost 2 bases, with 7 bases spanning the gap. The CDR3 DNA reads TGTGCCAGCAGAGGGGGAAACACTGAAGCTTTCTTT. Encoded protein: CASRGGNTEAFF.

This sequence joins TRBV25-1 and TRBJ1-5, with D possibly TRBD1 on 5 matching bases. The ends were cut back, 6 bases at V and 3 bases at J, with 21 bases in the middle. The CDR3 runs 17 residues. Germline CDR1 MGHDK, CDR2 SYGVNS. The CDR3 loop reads CASRSLGQGEDNQPQHF. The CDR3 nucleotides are TGTGCCAGCAGGAGCTTGGGGCAGGGTGAGGACAATCAGCCCCAGCATTTT. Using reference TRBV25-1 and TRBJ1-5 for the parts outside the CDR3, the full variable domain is EADIYQTPRYLVIGTGKKITLECSQTMGHDKMYWYQQDPGMELHLIHYSYGVNSTEKGDLSSESTVSRIRTEHFPLTLESARPSHTSQYLCASRSLGQGEDNQPQHFGDGTRLSIL.

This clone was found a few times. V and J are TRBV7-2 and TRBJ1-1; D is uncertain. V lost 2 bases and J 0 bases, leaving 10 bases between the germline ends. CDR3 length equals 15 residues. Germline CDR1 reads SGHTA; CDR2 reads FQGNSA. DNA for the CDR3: TGTGCCAGCAGCTTAAGTGGCAACTTGAACACTGAAGCTTTCTTT. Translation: CASSLSGNLNTEAFF.

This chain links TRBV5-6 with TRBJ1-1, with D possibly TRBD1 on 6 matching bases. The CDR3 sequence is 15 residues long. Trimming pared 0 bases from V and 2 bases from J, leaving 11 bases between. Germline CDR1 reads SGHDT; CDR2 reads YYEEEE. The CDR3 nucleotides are TGTGCCAGCAGCTTGGAGGGCAGGGGCAACACTGAAGCTTTCTTT. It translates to CASSLEGRGNTEAFF.

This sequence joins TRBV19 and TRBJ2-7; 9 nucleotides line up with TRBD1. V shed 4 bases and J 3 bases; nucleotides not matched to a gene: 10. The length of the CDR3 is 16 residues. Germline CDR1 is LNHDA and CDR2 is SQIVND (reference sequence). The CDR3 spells CASSRKPPGQGYEQYF. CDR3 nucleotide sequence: TGTGCCAGTAGTAGAAAGCCGCCGGGACAGGGCTACGAGCAGTACTTC. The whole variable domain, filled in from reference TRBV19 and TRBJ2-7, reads DGGITQSPKYLFRKEGQNVTLSCEQNLNHDAMYWYRQDPGQGLRLIYYSQIVNDFQKGDIAEGYSVSREKKESFPLTVTSAQKNPTAFYLCASSRKPPGQGYEQYFGPGTRLTVT.

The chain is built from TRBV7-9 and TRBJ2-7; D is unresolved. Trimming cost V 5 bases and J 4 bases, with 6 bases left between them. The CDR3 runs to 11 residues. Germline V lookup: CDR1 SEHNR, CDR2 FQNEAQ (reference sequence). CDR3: CASSATYEQYF. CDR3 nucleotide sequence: TGTGCCAGCAGCGCCACTTACGAGCAGTACTTC.

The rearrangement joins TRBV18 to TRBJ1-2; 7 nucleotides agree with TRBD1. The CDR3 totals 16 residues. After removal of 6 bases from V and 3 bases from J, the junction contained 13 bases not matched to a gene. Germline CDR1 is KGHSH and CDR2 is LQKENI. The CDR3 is CASSEGAGTLYYGYTF. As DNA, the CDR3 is TGTGCCAGCTCTGAGGGGGCAGGGACCTTATACTATGGCTACACCTTC.

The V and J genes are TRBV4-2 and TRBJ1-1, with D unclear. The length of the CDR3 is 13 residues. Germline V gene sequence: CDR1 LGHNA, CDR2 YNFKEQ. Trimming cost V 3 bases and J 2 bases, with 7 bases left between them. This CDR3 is CASSQVLNTEAFF. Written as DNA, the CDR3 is TGTGCCAGCAGCCAGGTTCTAAACACTGAAGCTTTCTTT.

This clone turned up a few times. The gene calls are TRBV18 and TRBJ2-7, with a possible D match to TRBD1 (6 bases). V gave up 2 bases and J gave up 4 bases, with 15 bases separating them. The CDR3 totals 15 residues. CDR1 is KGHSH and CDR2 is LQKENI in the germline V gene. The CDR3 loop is CASSPATGPLYEQYF. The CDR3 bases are TGTGCCAGCTCACCAGCGACAGGACCGCTTTACGAGCAGTACTTC. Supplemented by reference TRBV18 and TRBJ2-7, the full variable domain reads NAGVMQNPRHLVRRRGQEARLRCSPMKGHSHVYWYRQLPEEGLKFMVYLQKENIIDESGMPKERFSAEFPKEGPSILRIQQVVRGDSAAYFCASSPATGPLYEQYFGPGTRLTVT.

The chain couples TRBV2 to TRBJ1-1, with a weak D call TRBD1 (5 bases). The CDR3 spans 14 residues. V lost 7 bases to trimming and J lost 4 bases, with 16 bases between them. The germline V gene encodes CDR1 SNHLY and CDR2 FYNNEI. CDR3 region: CASKSSGRLTEAFF. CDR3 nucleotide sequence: TGTGCCAGCAAATCGTCAGGGAGACTCACTGAAGCTTTCTTT.

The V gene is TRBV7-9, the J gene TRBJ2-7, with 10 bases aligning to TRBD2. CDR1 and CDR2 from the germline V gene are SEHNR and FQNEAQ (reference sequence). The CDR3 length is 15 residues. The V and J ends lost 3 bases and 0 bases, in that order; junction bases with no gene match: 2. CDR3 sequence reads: CASSFSSGSSYEQYF. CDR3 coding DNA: TGTGCCAGCAGCTTTTCTAGCGGGAGCTCCTACGAGCAGTACTTC.

In nucleotides, the CDR3 is TGTGCCAGCAGTCCTACCAGGGATAACACTGAAGCTTTCTTT. Encoded protein: CASSPTRDNTEAFF. The V gene is TRBV6-5, the J gene TRBJ1-1; D may be TRBD1 (5 bases). The CDR3 contains 14 residues. The V gene lost 5 bases and the J gene lost 2 bases, with 12 bases spanning the gap. From germline, CDR1 is MNHEY and CDR2 SVGAGI.

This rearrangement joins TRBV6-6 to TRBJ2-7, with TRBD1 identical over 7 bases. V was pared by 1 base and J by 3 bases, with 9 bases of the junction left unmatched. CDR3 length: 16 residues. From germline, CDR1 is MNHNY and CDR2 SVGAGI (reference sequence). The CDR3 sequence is CASSYYHPGGGYEQYF. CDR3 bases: TGTGCCAGCAGTTACTACCACCCAGGGGGTGGCTACGAGCAGTACTTC.

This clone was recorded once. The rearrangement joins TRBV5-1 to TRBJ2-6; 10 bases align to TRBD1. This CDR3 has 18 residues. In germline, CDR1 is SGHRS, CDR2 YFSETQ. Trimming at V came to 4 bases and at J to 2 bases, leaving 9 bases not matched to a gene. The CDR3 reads CASSQAGTGATGANVLTF. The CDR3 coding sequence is TGCGCCAGCAGCCAAGCCGGGACAGGGGCGACTGGGGCCAACGTCCTGACTTTC. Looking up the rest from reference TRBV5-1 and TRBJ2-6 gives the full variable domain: KAGVTQTPRYLIKTRGQQVTLSCSPISGHRSVSWYQQTPGQGLQFLFEYFSETQRNKGNFPGRFSGRQFSNSRSEMNVSTLELGDSALYLCASSQAGTGATGANVLTFGAGSRLTVL.

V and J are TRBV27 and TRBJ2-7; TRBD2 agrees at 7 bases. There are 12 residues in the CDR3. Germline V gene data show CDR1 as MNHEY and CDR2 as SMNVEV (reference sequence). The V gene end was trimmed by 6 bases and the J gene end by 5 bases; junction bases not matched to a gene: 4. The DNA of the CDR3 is TGTGCCAGCAGGGGTGGGGGGGACGAGCAGTACTTC. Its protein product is CASRGGGDEQYF.

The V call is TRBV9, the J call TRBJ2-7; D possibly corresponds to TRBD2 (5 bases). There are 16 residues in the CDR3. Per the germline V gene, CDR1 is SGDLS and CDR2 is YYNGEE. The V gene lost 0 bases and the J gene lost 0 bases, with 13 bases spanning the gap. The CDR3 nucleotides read TGTGCCAGCAGCGTAGCCGGCGGGCTAAGCTCCTACGAGCAGTACTTC. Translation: CASSVAGGLSSYEQYF.

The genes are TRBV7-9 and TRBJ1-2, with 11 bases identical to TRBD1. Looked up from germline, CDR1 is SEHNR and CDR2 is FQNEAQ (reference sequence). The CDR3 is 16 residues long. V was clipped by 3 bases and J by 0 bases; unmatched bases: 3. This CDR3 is CASSLRGQGANYGYTF. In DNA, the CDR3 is TGTGCCAGCAGCTTGAGGGGACAGGGGGCTAACTATGGCTACACCTTC. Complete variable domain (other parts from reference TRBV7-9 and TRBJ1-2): DTGVSQNPRHKITKRGQNVTFRCDPISEHNRLYWYRQTLGQGPEFLTYFQNEAQLEKSRLLSDRFSAERPKGSFSTLEIQRTEQGDSAMYLCASSLRGQGANYGYTFGSGTRLTVV.

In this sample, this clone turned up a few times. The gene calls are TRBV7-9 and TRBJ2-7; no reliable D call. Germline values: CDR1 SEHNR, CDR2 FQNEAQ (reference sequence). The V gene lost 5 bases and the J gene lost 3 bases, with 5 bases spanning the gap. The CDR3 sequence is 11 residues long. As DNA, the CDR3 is TGTGCCAGCAGCCGATTCTACGAGCAGTACTTC. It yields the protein CASSRFYEQYF.

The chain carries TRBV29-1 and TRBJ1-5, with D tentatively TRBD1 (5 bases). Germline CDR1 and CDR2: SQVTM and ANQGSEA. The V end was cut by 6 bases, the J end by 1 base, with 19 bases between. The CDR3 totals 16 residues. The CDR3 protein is CSVRTGGTDSNQPQHF. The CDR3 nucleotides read TGCAGCGTCAGAACGGGTGGGACCGACAGCAATCAGCCCCAGCATTTT. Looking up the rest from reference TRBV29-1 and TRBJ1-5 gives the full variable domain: SAVISQKPSRDICQRGTSLTIQCQVDSQVTMMFWYRQQPGQSLTLIATANQGSEATYESGFVIDKFPISRPNLTFSTLTVSNMSPEDSSIYLCSVRTGGTDSNQPQHFGDGTRLSIL.

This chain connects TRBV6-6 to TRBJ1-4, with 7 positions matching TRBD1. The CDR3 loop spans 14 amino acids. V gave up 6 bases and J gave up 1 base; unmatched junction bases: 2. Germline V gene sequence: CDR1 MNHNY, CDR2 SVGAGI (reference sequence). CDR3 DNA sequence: TGTGCCAGCAGCGCAGGGGGAACTAATGAAAAACTGTTTTTT. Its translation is CASSAGGTNEKLFF.

The CDR3 spells CASSLSGTVYTGELFF. The CDR3 DNA follows: TGTGCCAGCAGTTTAAGTGGGACAGTATACACCGGGGAGCTGTTTTTT. V usage is TRBV28 and J usage is TRBJ2-2, with TRBD1 matching 7 bases. Trimming took 2 bases from V and 3 from J; bases not matched to a gene: 6. Germline values: CDR1 MDHEN, CDR2 SYDVKM. CDR3 size: 16 residues.

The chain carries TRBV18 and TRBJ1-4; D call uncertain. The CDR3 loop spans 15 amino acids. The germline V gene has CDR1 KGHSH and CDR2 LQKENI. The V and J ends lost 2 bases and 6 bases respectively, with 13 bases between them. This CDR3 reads CASSPSGRMDEKLFF. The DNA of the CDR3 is TGTGCCAGCTCACCAAGCGGGCGGATGGATGAAAAACTGTTTTTT.